This T cell receptor (beta chain) was profiled in a study of shared clonotypes between healthy human individuals. Overall study context: Three CD4 naive, three CD4 memory, two CD8 naive and one CD8 memory plate were used per donor.

Investigators spread the genomic DNA of each subset evenly over several immunoSEQ plates. Using immunoSEQ multiplex PCR, the repertoire was profiled, and TCRdb retains in-frame clones only, with some absent. The data contain 2.5 million or so clones, more than 80% of them singletons. The CDR3 sequence is 16 residues long. The V gene's germline CDR1 is SGHNT and CDR2 YYREEE (reference sequence). Trimming cost V 3 bases and J 7 bases; bases outside gene matches: 6. The specimen was naive CD4+ T cells sorted from blood. Regarding subset: CD45RA+ positively selected. This sequence originates from a man between 18 and 29 years old in good health. V gene TRBV5-4 combines with J gene TRBJ2-5, with TRBD2 matching over 16 bases. Here the CDR3 DNA reads TGTGCCAGCAGCTGGGGACTAGCGGGAGGGCCGGGGACCCAGTACTTC. Protein sequence: CASSWGLAGGPGTQYF.